The 29 T cell receptor beta chains reported below all come from one sample, sequenced in a study of CD8 T cells in Susac syndrome. It was with random hexamers that roughly 0.45 to 1 ug RNA was reverse transcribed. TCRdb processed the immunoSEQ multiplex PCR reads anew with MiXCR; each CDR3 protein has one entry. The sample records some 130,000 distinct CDR3 sequences, more than 85% being singletons. The sample was CD8+ T cells from PBMCs. The receptors derive from a human donor with Susac syndrome.

This clonotype appeared a single time. J is TRBJ2-7 and V is TRBV29-1; tentative D call: TRBD1 (5 bases). V was clipped by 6 bases and J by 3 bases, with 12 bases between them. Germline lookup yields CDR1 SQVTM and CDR2 ANQGSEA. The CDR3 contains 12 residues. The CDR3: CSVGFRGYEQYF. CDR3 bases: TGCAGCGTCGGTTTTAGGGGCTACGAGCAGTACTTC.

The chain has TRBV19 and TRBJ2-1, with TRBD2 identical over 9 bases. The germline V gene has CDR1 LNHDA and CDR2 SQIVND (reference sequence). The CDR3 consists of 12 residues. Trimming at V came to 8 bases and at J to 8 bases, leaving 4 bases not matched to a gene. The CDR3 here is CASGGTSYEQFF. The DNA for the CDR3 is TGTGCCAGTGGGGGGACTAGCTATGAGCAGTTCTTC. Filled out from reference TRBV19 and TRBJ2-1, the complete variable domain reads DGGITQSPKYLFRKEGQNVTLSCEQNLNHDAMYWYRQDPGQGLRLIYYSQIVNDFQKGDIAEGYSVSREKKESFPLTVTSAQKNPTAFYLCASGGTSYEQFFGPGTRLTVL.

This chain connects TRBV2 to TRBJ2-5; 7 nucleotides line up with TRBD2. With V trimmed by 3 bases and J by 4 bases, 5 bases remained unmatched. The CDR3 sequence is 14 residues long. CDR1 and CDR2 from the germline V gene are SNHLY and FYNNEI. CDR3 DNA sequence: TGTGCCAGCAGTGAGGCGGGAGTGGTAGAGACCCAGTACTTC. This sequence encodes CASSEAGVVETQYF.

V is TRBV29-1 and J is TRBJ1-1; TRBD1 matches 7 bases. CDR1 is SQVTM, CDR2 ANQGSEA, per germline. V dropped 4 bases and J dropped 11; count of bases not matched to a gene: 7. CDR3 length equals 11 residues. The CDR3 coding sequence is TGCAGCGTTGTACGGCAGGGACAGGCTTTCTTT. Encoded protein: CSVVRQGQAFF.

V is TRBV6-4 and J is TRBJ1-1, with TRBD1 matching 12 bases. This CDR3 is built from 15 residues. Germline V lookup: CDR1 MRHNA, CDR2 SNTAGT. Unmatched junction bases numbered 6, after V lost 6 bases and J lost 4 bases. CDR3 residues: CASSPGTGGVTEAFF. CDR3 bases: TGTGCCAGCAGCCCCGGGACAGGGGGCGTCACTGAAGCTTTCTTT.

This chain links TRBV29-1 with TRBJ1-1; 12 bases agree with TRBD1. Germline CDR1 is SQVTM and CDR2 is ANQGSEA. The V gene end was trimmed by 6 bases and the J gene end by 6 bases; junction bases not matched to a gene: 8. The CDR3 contains 14 residues. As DNA, the CDR3 is TGCAGCGTCCGATGGTGGGACAGGGGGCCTGAAGCTTTCTTT. This codes for CSVRWWDRGPEAFF.

This sequence joins TRBV7-3 and TRBJ2-3; TRBD1 is a possible D gene (6 bases). The V gene's germline CDR1 is SGHTA and CDR2 FQGTGA. The CDR3 extends over 15 amino acids. V dropped 5 bases and J dropped 4 bases, with 16 bases sitting between them. The CDR3 is CASSPVGGTADTQYF. Here the CDR3 DNA reads TGTGCCAGCAGCCCGGTAGGGGGTACCGCAGATACGCAGTATTTT.

This clonotype was recorded a few times. The CDR3 loop is CASSLAGDGYTF. The DNA of the CDR3 is TGTGCCAGCAGCTTAGCAGGGGATGGCTACACCTTC. The chain joins TRBV7-9 to TRBJ1-2; possibly TRBD1 for D (5 bases). The CDR3 runs 12 residues. Germline assignment: CDR1 SEHNR and CDR2 FQNEAQ (reference sequence). V lost 0 bases and J lost 6, with 5 bases in between.

The rearrangement joins TRBV12-3 or TRBV12-4 to TRBJ1-1; D unresolved. V was trimmed by 4 bases and J by 5 bases, leaving 14 bases between them. This CDR3 spans 14 amino acids. CDR3 amino acids: CASSSTSPGTEAFF. The CDR3 region has the DNA TGTGCCAGCAGTTCGACTTCTCCGGGAACTGAAGCTTTCTTT.

The J gene is TRBJ2-1, the V gene TRBV14; D is uncertain. The CDR3 has 12 amino acids. Germline V CDR1 and CDR2: SGHDN, FVKESK. The V gene lost 3 bases and the J gene lost 9 bases, with 9 bases spanning the gap. CDR3 protein: CASSHRRPEQFF. The CDR3 region has the DNA TGTGCCAGCAGCCACCGACGGCCTGAGCAGTTCTTC.

The chain recombines TRBV12-5 with TRBJ2-5; D gene unclear. Germline V lookup: CDR1 LGHNT, CDR2 FRNRAP. The V gene lost 3 bases and the J gene lost 5 bases, with 4 bases spanning the gap. The length of the CDR3 is 11 residues. The CDR3 DNA reads as TGTGCTAGTGGTTTTTCTGAGACCCAGTACTTC. This codes for CASGFSETQYF.

The rearrangement uses TRBV9 and TRBJ2-1, with 10 bases that match TRBD2. Unmatched junction bases numbered 27, after V lost 6 bases and J lost 9 bases. Germline loops: CDR1 SGDLS, CDR2 YYNGEE. The CDR3 runs 20 residues. The CDR3 DNA follows: TGTGCCAGCACTCCCCAGGGCAGCGGGAGGGCCCATTATTATTCTGGTGAGCAGTTCTTC. This translates into CASTPQGSGRAHYYSGEQFF.

The chain couples TRBV7-8 to TRBJ2-7; D possibly uses TRBD1 or TRBD2 (5 bases each). Germline CDR1 SGHVS, CDR2 FQNEAQ. V was clipped by 5 bases and J by 3 bases, with 17 bases between them. CDR3 length: 15 residues. CDR3 sequence (DNA): TGTGCCAGCAGCGCTAGGGACCCCGACGTCTACGAGCAGTACTTC. The encoded protein is CASSARDPDVYEQYF. Full variable domain (outside the CDR3, taken from reference TRBV7-8 and TRBJ2-7): GAGVSQSPRYKVAKRGQDVALRCDPISGHVSLFWYQQALGQGPEFLTYFQNEAQLDKSGLPSDRFFAERPEGSVSTLKIQRTQQEDSAVYLCASSARDPDVYEQYFGPGTRLTVT.

This rearrangement joins TRBV29-1 to TRBJ2-7; 8 bases fit TRBD2. V was pared by 3 bases and J by 3 bases, with 10 bases of the junction left unmatched. The V gene's germline CDR1 is SQVTM and CDR2 ANQGSEA. The CDR3 totals 15 residues. The CDR3 spells CSVDGGPAGDYEQYF. The CDR3 DNA is TGCAGCGTTGACGGGGGGCCAGCGGGAGACTACGAGCAGTACTTC.

This chain connects TRBV28 to TRBJ1-1; D ambiguous. Germline V gene data show CDR1 as MDHEN and CDR2 as SYDVKM. V lost 6 bases and J 1 base, leaving 9 bases between the germline ends. The length of the CDR3 is 13 residues. For the CDR3, the DNA is TGTGCCAGCAGGGACGTGGAGAACACTGAAGCTTTCTTT. It encodes CASRDVENTEAFF.

This clonotype was counted a single time. The V gene is TRBV12-3 or TRBV12-4, the J gene TRBJ2-3; D is undetermined. There are 13 residues in the CDR3. With 0 bases removed from V and 4 bases from J, the gap between germline ends came to 5 bases. The CDR3 protein is CASSLAKADTQYF. Here the CDR3 DNA reads TGTGCCAGCAGTTTAGCGAAAGCAGATACGCAGTATTTT.

The chain is built from TRBV5-6 and TRBJ1-2, with D tentatively TRBD1 (5 bases). Per the germline V gene, CDR1 is SGHDT and CDR2 is YYEEEE. The CDR3 totals 14 residues. V dropped 4 bases and J dropped 8 bases, with 18 bases sitting between them. CDR3 nucleotide sequence: TGTGCCAGCAGCCCGGGGCGGGGATTGATCGGCTACACCTTC. Residues: CASSPGRGLIGYTF.

V and J are TRBV12-3 or TRBV12-4 and TRBJ1-5; the D is unclear. The CDR3 totals 13 residues. Trimming removed 5 bases at V and 1 base at J, with 6 bases between. Written as DNA, the CDR3 is TGTGCCAGCAGTCCCGACAGCAATCAGCCCCAGCATTTT. Its protein is CASSPDSNQPQHF.

The chain combines TRBV2 with TRBJ1-1; D not resolved. Trimming took 7 bases from V and 0 from J, leaving 6 bases between them. In germline, CDR1 is SNHLY, CDR2 FYNNEI. The CDR3 sequence is 12 residues long. The CDR3 sequence is CASINMNTEAFF. CDR3 DNA sequence: TGTGCCAGCATAAACATGAACACTGAAGCTTTCTTT.

The chain has TRBV9 and TRBJ2-2; no firm D call. The germline V gene encodes CDR1 SGDLS and CDR2 YYNGEE. The CDR3 length is 16 residues. With 0 bases removed from V and 0 bases from J, the gap between germline ends came to 9 bases. DNA for the CDR3: TGTGCCAGCAGCGTAGCCCCGGACGCGAACACCGGGGAGCTGTTTTTT. Amino acids: CASSVAPDANTGELFF.

J is TRBJ2-7 and V is TRBV11-1; D possibly corresponds to TRBD2 (7 bases). This CDR3 has 14 amino acids. Trimming stripped 3 bases from V and 6 bases from J, with 15 bases between. Germline values: CDR1 SGHAT, CDR2 FQDESV (reference sequence). The CDR3 coding sequence is TGTGCCAGCAGCTTTAAGGCCGGGGGGCGCGAGCAGTACTTC. Its translation is CASSFKAGGREQYF. The full variable domain, completed using reference TRBV11-1 and TRBJ2-7, is EAEVAQSPRYKITEKSQAVAFWCDPISGHATLYWYRQILGQGPELLVQFQDESVVDDSQLPKDRFSAERLKGVDSTLKIQPAELGDSAMYLCASSFKAGGREQYFGPGTRLTVT.

The table lists this clonotype with a count of one. The chain joins TRBV3-1 to TRBJ1-2, with 9 bases that match TRBD1. J lost 4 bases, V lost 0 bases, and 6 bases had no gene match. Germline V gene lookup returns CDR1 LGHDT and CDR2 YNNKEL (reference sequence). This CDR3 is built from 16 residues. CDR3 sequence: CASSQEGTGYAYGYTF. CDR3 nucleotide sequence: TGTGCCAGCAGCCAAGAGGGGACAGGGTATGCCTATGGCTACACCTTC.

This clonotype is a singleton in its sample. The chain employs TRBV11-2 and TRBJ2-6; D remains ambiguous. V was clipped by 5 bases and J by 0 bases, with 8 bases between them. There are 15 residues in the CDR3. CDR1 SGHAT and CDR2 FQNNGV come from the germline V gene. In nucleotides, the CDR3 is TGTGCCAGCAGCCTCGATTTCTCTGGGGCCAACGTCCTGACTTTC. This translates into CASSLDFSGANVLTF.

The rearrangement links TRBV11-2 to TRBJ2-2; 7 bases fit TRBD2. Germline trimming cut 6 bases from V and 4 bases from J; bases unmatched to any gene: 8. CDR1 is SGHAT, CDR2 FQNNGV, per germline. The CDR3 sequence is 15 residues long. The DNA of the CDR3 is TGTGCCAGCAGGGGAGGGATGCGCGGCACCGGGGAGCTGTTTTTT. Amino acids: CASRGGMRGTGELFF.

The chain is built from TRBV27 and TRBJ2-1; D is unclear. The CDR3 spans 12 residues. V dropped 3 bases and J dropped 5 bases, with 5 bases sitting between them. The germline gives CDR1 MNHEY, CDR2 SMNVEV (reference sequence). The CDR3 region is CASSFPNNEQFF. Here the CDR3 DNA reads TGTGCCAGCAGTTTCCCGAACAATGAGCAGTTCTTC.

The V and J genes are TRBV4-1 and TRBJ1-1, with D perhaps TRBD1 (6 bases). Germline values: CDR1 MGHRA, CDR2 YSYEKL. Trimming removed 0 bases from V and 5 bases from J, with 16 bases in between. There are 16 residues in the CDR3. The CDR3 loop is CASSQEERNRVTEAFF. The CDR3 DNA is TGCGCCAGCAGCCAAGAAGAACGGAACAGGGTGACTGAAGCTTTCTTT.

The chain uses TRBV27 and TRBJ2-1, with D perhaps matching TRBD1 or TRBD2 (5 bases each). The germline V and J ends were trimmed by 7 bases and 5 bases, with 12 bases remaining between them. The germline V gene has CDR1 MNHEY and CDR2 SMNVEV (reference sequence). The CDR3 is 13 amino acids. The DNA for the CDR3 is TGTGCCAGCACCAAACTAGGGGACAATGAGCAGTTCTTC. This codes for CASTKLGDNEQFF.

On this clonotype itself: An end of the junction does not agree with germline; a read error may underlie this. The chain couples TRBV10-2 to TRBJ2-1; TRBD2 agrees at 12 bases. CDR1 WSHSY and CDR2 SAAADI come from the germline V gene. CDR3 size: 17 residues. Here the CDR3 DNA reads TGTGCCAGCAGCGCTCCGACTAGCGGGAGCTCCTACAATGAGCAGTTCTTC. Translation gives CASSAPTSGSSYNEQFF.

The CDR3 DNA reads TGTGCCAGCAGCCAAGATTGGGGGGGATACAATGAGCAGTTCTTC. It translates to CASSQDWGGYNEQFF. J is TRBJ2-1 and V is TRBV3-1; the match to TRBD2 covers 7 bases. From germline, CDR1 is LGHDT and CDR2 YNNKEL (reference sequence). The CDR3 spans 15 residues. Losses at the gene ends were 0 bases for V and 4 bases for J; bases not matched to a gene: 3.